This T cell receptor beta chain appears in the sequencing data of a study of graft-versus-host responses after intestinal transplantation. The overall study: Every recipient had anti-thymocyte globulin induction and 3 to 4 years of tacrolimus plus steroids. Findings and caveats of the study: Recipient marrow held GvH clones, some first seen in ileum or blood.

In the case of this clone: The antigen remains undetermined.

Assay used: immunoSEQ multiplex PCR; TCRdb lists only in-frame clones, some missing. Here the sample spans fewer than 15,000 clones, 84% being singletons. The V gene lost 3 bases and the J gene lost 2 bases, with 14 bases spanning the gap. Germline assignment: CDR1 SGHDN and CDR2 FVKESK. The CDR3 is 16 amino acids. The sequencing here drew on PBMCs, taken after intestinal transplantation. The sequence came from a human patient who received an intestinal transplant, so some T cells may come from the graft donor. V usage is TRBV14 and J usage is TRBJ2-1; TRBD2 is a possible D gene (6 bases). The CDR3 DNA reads TGTGCCAGCAGCCAGGGGTGGCGGGGACCCTACAATGAGCAGTTCTTC. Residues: CASSQGWRGPYNEQFF.